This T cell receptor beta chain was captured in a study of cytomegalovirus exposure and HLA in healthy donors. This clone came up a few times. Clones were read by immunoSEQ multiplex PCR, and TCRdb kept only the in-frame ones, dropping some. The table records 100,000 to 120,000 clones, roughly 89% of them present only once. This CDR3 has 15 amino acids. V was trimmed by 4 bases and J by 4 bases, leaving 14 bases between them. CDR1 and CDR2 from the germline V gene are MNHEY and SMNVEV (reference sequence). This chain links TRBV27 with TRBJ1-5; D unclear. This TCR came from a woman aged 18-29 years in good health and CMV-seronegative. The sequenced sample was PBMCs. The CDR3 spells CASSSFLAGNQPQHF. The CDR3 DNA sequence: TGTGCCAGCAGTTCGTTCCTCGCGGGAAATCAGCCCCAGCATTTT.